This T cell receptor beta chain was profiled in a study of T-cell memory formation after mild COVID-19. Notes on the study in general: Clones shrinking from day 15 to 85 showed even CD4/CD8 mixes; later expanders tilted CD4+. Some clones that responded were present in memory (sampled pre-infection), which suggests cross-reactive memory joined. CD4+ contracting clones lay mainly in CM and EM, CD8+ ones in EMRA.

This clonotype was counted many times. What it binds is unknown. CDR1 and CDR2 from the germline V gene are SEHNR and FQNEAQ (reference sequence). Trimming removed 5 bases at V and 4 bases at J, with 13 bases between. The CDR3 runs 14 residues. Libraries for TCRalpha and TCRbeta carried sample barcodes and unique molecular identifiers via 5'RACE. Via MiXCR, TCRdb re-called the 5' RACE reads, giving one row per CDR3 protein. The table has around 200,000 distinct CDR3 sequences, over 9.5% seen once. The chain links TRBV7-9 to TRBJ2-3; D is possibly TRBD2 (5 bases). Sequenced: PBMCs or a T cell subset sorted from them (not recorded which). This receptor was taken from a man aged 18 to 29 who had mild COVID-19 (a few samples of this study predate the infection). Cell type and time point are not known. CDR3 amino acids: CASSLDSTPDTQYF. The CDR3 DNA reads TGTGCCAGCAGCCTGGACTCAACCCCAGATACGCAGTATTTT.